This T cell receptor (beta chain) was retrieved from a study of shared clonotypes between healthy human individuals. Running of the assay took place at deep level. Clones were read by immunoSEQ multiplex PCR, and TCRdb kept only the in-frame ones, dropping some. The sample has under 2,000,000 clones, around 96% seen once; the top ten hold less than 1.5%. General study findings and limits: Blood was the only sampled material, and tissue repertoires likely differ.

This CDR3 contains 16 residues. Germline CDR1 and CDR2: SGHAT and FQNNGV. The ends were cut back, 0 bases at V and 6 bases at J, with 16 bases in the middle. Selected positively for CCR7 and CD45RO-negative, naive CD8 cells excluded terminally differentiated effector memory CD45RA+ cells. None of the donors, who were healthy HIV-negative adults, had recently had acute infections or vaccinations. On this clone itself: Its antigen is still unknown.

The sequenced material came from naive CD8+ T cells sorted from blood. This rearrangement joins TRBV11-2 to TRBJ2-3, with a tentative D call TRBD2 (6 bases). The TCR sequence derives from a man aged 18 to 29 in good health. The CDR3 spells CASSLDWGVGSDTQYF. CDR3 bases: TGTGCCAGCAGCTTAGATTGGGGGGTAGGGTCGGATACGCAGTATTTT.